This is a list of T cell receptor beta chains from one sample in a study of beta chain features in type 1 diabetes. Measured with immunoSEQ multiplex PCR; TCRdb has only the in-frame clones, and not every one. The table lists more than 300,000 clones, roughly 12% of them singletons. Material: naive CD4+ T cells from blood. These receptors all come from a man younger than 35 in good health. Each CDR3 is given with its conserved first and last residue. A D gene is named only where the DNA matches it firmly. Some rows mark clone size as missing; the rest say once, few, many or name a class of expanded clone.

>.|few|TRBJ2-2|TRBV5-1
TGCGCCAGCAGCTTCTCCAGGGGTGGCATCGGGGAGCTGTTTTTT
CASSFSRGGIGELFF
>TRBD2|.|TRBJ2-7|TRBV5-6
TGTGCCAGCAGCTCAAAATCACTAGCGGACATACGGAACGAGCAGTACTTC
CASSSKSLADIRNEQYF
>.|.|TRBJ1-2|TRBV28
TGTGCCAGCAGTCCACAGGGAGTGCCTAACTATGGCTACACCTTC
CASSPQGVPNYGYTF
>.|.|TRBJ1-4|TRBV9
TGTGCCAGCAGCGTTACAGTAGGCCATAATGAAAAACTGTTTTTT
CASSVTVGHNEKLFF
>TRBD2|.|TRBJ2-7|TRBV7-2
TGTGCCAGCAGCTACACTAGCGGGAGGTCCTCCTACGAGCAGTACTTC
CASSYTSGRSSYEQYF
>TRBD1|few|TRBJ2-3|TRBV7-2
TGTGCCAGCAGCTCCCGGGACAGGGGGCGCCGGGCGGGTTTAGATACGCAGTATTTT
CASSSRDRGRRAGLDTQYF
>.|few|TRBJ2-1|TRBV6-1
TGTGCCAGCAGTGAACTGGGCAGGATTTACTACAATGAGCAGTTCTTC
CASSELGRIYYNEQFF
>.|few|TRBJ2-3|TRBV6-6
TGTGCCAGCAGTCCAGGGGCTGCCGAGGCCCCGCAGTATTTT
CASSPGAAEAPQYF
>.|few|TRBJ1-1|TRBV27
TGTGCCAGCAGTTCGGCGGGCATGAACACTGAAGCTTTCTTT
CASSSAGMNTEAFF
>TRBD2|.|TRBJ2-2|TRBV6-1
TGTGCCAGCAGAACGTTAGCGGGAGTGGCCGGGGAGCTGTTTTTT
CASRTLAGVAGELFF
>.|few|TRBJ1-1|TRBV30
TGTGCCTGGAGTGTAGCTCCGGCGGGAGCTTTCTTT
CAWSVAPAGAFF
>.|.|TRBJ2-5|TRBV18
TGTGCCAGCTCACAGACTAGTCTGGAGACCCAGTACTTC
CASSQTSLETQYF
>.|few|TRBJ1-5|TRBV7-9
TGTGCCAGCAGCCGGGGGTTCCAGCCCCAGCATTTT
CASSRGFQPQHF
>TRBD1|.|TRBJ1-2|TRBV28
TGTGCCAGCAGTTTAATCCGGGACAGGGCTAGTCAGGGCTACACCTTC
CASSLIRDRASQGYTF
>TRBD1|.|TRBJ2-7|TRBV30
TGTGCCTGGAGCCAGACAGGGGGTGCCTACGAGCAGTACTTC
CAWSQTGGAYEQYF
>.|.|TRBJ2-1|TRBV9
TGTGCCAGCAGCGTAGCCGCGAGGGATGAGCAGTTCTTC
CASSVAARDEQFF
>.|.|TRBJ2-2|TRBV4-2
TGTGCCAGCAGCCAAGAGAGGGCCACCGGGGAGCTGTTTTTT
CASSQERATGELFF
>.|.|TRBJ2-3|TRBV29-1
TGCAGCGTTGCCAGGGTAGGCACAGATACGCAGTATTTT
CSVARVGTDTQYF
>.|.|TRBJ2-1|TRBV7-9
TGTGCCAGCAGCATAAGAGGACTAAATTCCTACAATGAGCAGTTCTTC
CASSIRGLNSYNEQFF
>.|few|TRBJ2-3|TRBV5-1
TGCGCCAGCAGCTTGGGACTAGGGCTGACAGATACGCAGTATTTT
CASSLGLGLTDTQYF
>.|few|TRBJ2-5|TRBV7-2
TGTGCCAGCAGCTTAGTTTCAGGGCTGGAGACCCAGTACTTC
CASSLVSGLETQYF
>.|few|TRBJ2-5|TRBV5-6
TGTGCCAGCAGCTTCCCGGGACATTTAGGGGAGACCCAGTACTTC
CASSFPGHLGETQYF
>.|few|TRBJ1-6|TRBV5-4
TGTGCCAGCAGCCAGGAGGCAGGGAGGTCACCCCTCCACTTT
CASSQEAGRSPLHF
>TRBD1|few|TRBJ2-7|TRBV28
TGTGCCAGCAGTTTATGGAACCTAAGGGACAGGGGAGTTCGCGAGCAGTACTTC
CASSLWNLRDRGVREQYF
>TRBD1|.|TRBJ1-2|TRBV25-1
TGTGCCAGCAGTGCCGGGACAGCTACCTATGGCTACACCTTC
CASSAGTATYGYTF